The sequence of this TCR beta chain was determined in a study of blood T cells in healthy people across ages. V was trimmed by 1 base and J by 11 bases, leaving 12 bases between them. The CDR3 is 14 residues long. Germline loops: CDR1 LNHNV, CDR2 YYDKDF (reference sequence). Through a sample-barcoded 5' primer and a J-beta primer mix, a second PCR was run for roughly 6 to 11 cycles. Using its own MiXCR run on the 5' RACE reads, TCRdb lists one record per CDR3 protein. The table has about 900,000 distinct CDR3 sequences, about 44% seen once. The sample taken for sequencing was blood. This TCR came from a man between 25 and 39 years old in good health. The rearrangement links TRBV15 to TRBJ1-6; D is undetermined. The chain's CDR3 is CATSRVGAEPPLHF. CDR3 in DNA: TGTGCCACCAGCAGAGTGGGTGCGGAACCACCCCTCCACTTT. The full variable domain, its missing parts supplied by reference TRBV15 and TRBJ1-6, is DAMVIQNPRYQVTQFGKPVTLSCSQTLNHNVMYWYQQKSSQAPKLLFHYYDKDFNNEADTPDNFQSRRPNTSFCFLDIRSPGLGDTAMYLCATSRVGAEPPLHFGNGTRLTVT.